Reported below is one T cell receptor beta chain. The antigen is not known. The data originate from a study of radiotherapy plus CTLA-4 blockade in lung cancer. Study details: Disease control was achieved by around 33% of patients, and objective responses by about 17%. Overall study findings and caveats: Early shifts in blood T cell clones, with interferon-beta, reportedly predicted response best.

The CDR3 is made up of 21 amino acids. V gave up 3 bases and J gave up 0 bases; unmatched junction bases: 15. From germline, CDR1 is SGHVS and CDR2 FQNEAQ. The table came from immunoSEQ multiplex PCR; TCRdb's copy has only in-frame clones and leaves some out. Seen here are around 59,000 clones, 77% observed once, and the top ten hold less than 4%. Sample: peripheral blood, taken from a patient treated with radiotherapy plus ipilimumab. The chain uses TRBV7-8 and TRBJ2-3, with 13 bases identical to TRBD2. The TCR sequence derives from a human donor with non-small cell lung cancer who had a partial response to radiotherapy plus ipilimumab. The DNA for the CDR3 is TGTGCCAGCAGCTTCTGGGCCAGGGGTACTAGCGGGGGGGTTAGCACAGATACGCAGTATTTT. This translates into CASSFWARGTSGGVSTDTQYF.